What follows is one T cell receptor beta chain and its context. Its antigen is not yet known. The record has no base qualities; no much larger clone is one base away. Libraries were prepared through RACE. The listed sequencing device is NextSeq 500. During library preparation, unique molecular identifiers were attached to individual cDNA molecules so that TCRs could be counted quantitatively and reproducibly. As for the original processing: A median of roughly 98,000 TCRs per sample was observed, with a range of about 20,000 to 750,000. The Decombinator software suite was used to annotate V, J and CDR3 in the TCR reads. Every sample was subsampled to the same number of TCRs (28,000) for the PS versus PT1 abundance plots. Expanded TCRs were defined as absent before sensitization and observed at least eight times at the 2-week time point. The raw public data were reprocessed by TCRdb itself: fastp quality trimming at Q25, MiXCR clonotype calling, in-frame beta chains only. Rows merge per CDR3 protein into single entries with the most common DNA and genes. These V and J calls derive from TCRdb rather than the authors' analysis. The sample data list tens of thousands of distinct CDR3 sequences, and around 5% of these were observed just once. The top ten constitute more than 10% of the sample.

V loses 1 base, J loses 0 bases, and the germline ends lie 13 bases apart. CDR1 and CDR2 are drawn from the germline V gene (reference sequence): MNHEY, SMNVEV. From its cysteine to its phenylalanine, the CDR3 spans 17 amino acids. Only the CDR3 region is kept as DNA, spanning 51 bases read in frame from base 1. The time point label of this sample denotes: healthy volunteer bleed at 6 weeks. Total RNA was isolated from unfractionated whole blood collected in Tempus Blood RNA tubes. Four or five healthy volunteers served as TCR sequencing controls and were bled at day 0, 2 weeks and 6 weeks. These data belong to a study of human T cells and chemical hapten exposure (dated by TCRdb to about 2021). Some background on the complete study: Libraries were pooled for sequencing, and variation in per-sample TCR yields was attributed mainly to small differences in library volumes within the pool. Both TCR alpha and TCR beta chains were sequenced from each blood RNA sample. In alopecia patients, the study followed how the peripheral blood TCR repertoire changed in vivo over primary and secondary sensitization to diphenylcyclopropenone (DPC), a hapten. Paper-wide results and their limitations: DPC sensitization did not change the number of TCRs with a frequency above 1 in 1000, and there was no evidence of changes in global repertoire structure. After repeated subsampling, changes were observed in the strength of the expansion versus patch-test correlation and in the threshold at which the correlation became significant.

This TCR came from a human donor in good health. Some clones in this sample may be carry-over from other donors' samples. Here the chain combines TRBV27 and TRBJ2-1; the best D guess is TRBD2, with 5 bases matching. Sequencing input: whole blood. Here the CDR3 is given as CASSLFYSGYSYNEQFF. The base sequence is TGTGCCAGCAGTTTATTCTATTCGGGGTACTCCTACAATGAGCAGTTCTTC.